The subject of this entry is one T cell receptor beta chain. This clone is a singleton in its sample. Its antigen is unknown. No base quality information exists; no much larger clone differs at one position. To sequence the TCRbeta CDR3 region, genomic DNA was isolated from the sorted cells. The immunoSEQ Assay was used for sequencing of TCRbeta CDR3 regions. TCRdb holds this immuneACCESS table with in-frame rearrangements only. Some clones are missing; in checked studies, unresolved V genes explain under half, and the rest has no known cause. Counted in this sample were roughly 67,000 clones; over 75% of them appeared once. The ten biggest clones cover roughly 5.1% of the sample. From the cysteine through the phenylalanine, the CDR3 covers 14 amino acids. Only the CDR3 region is kept as DNA, spanning 42 bases read in frame from base 1. For CDR1 and CDR2, the germline V gene lists SGHTA and FQGNSA. Trimming costs V 5 bases and J 6 bases, and their ends lie 15 bases apart.

Patients with autoimmune disease history or receiving systemic immunosuppression were excluded from the trial. Peripheral blood for TCR sequencing was drawn from every dose cohort at baseline, at cycle 4 day 1 and at cycle 7 day 1. The samples were taken from a phase I, first-in-human, multicenter, open-label dose-escalation trial of ivuxolimab. The trial enrolled adults with locally advanced or metastatic head and neck squamous cell, hepatocellular, melanoma or renal cell carcinoma. CD4+ and CD8+ T cells were sorted separately from peripheral blood before TCR sequencing. These data come from a study of OX40 agonist ivuxolimab in advanced cancers. About the investigation overall: Ivuxolimab was an agonistic, fully human IgG2 monoclonal antibody directed against OX40 (CD134), a costimulatory receptor. Partial responses were achieved by three dose-escalation patients, of whom one had hepatocellular carcinoma and two had cutaneous melanoma. Intravenous ivuxolimab was administered to patients every 2 weeks at six dose levels: 0.01, 0.1, 0.3, 1.5, 3 and 10 mg/kg. In the dose-escalation cohort, around four fifths of patients were male, and the mean age was around 60 years, with a range of about 23 to 90. The paper covers the monotherapy dose-escalation part of the phase I ivuxolimab trial, which included N of about 56 patients. Patients were allowed to have had prior anti-PD-1, anti-PD-L1 or anti-CTLA-4 therapy, and roughly 40% of the dose-escalation patients had previously received checkpoint inhibitors. The purpose of peripheral TCRbeta sequencing was to test whether ivuxolimab changed TCR sequence diversity and led to clonal T-cell expansion. Of the 50 to 55 patients in dose escalation, about 20 had hepatocellular carcinoma, roughly 15 had melanoma, 9 had renal cell carcinoma and 9 had head and neck cancer. Findings and caveats that apply to the study as a whole: In the 0.1-3.0 mg/kg groups, partial responders had among the lowest normalized peripheral clonal expansion, particularly in CD8+ T cells. Low levels of normalized T-cell clonal expansion were also shown by some nonresponding patients. After ivuxolimab, more expanded clones were found on average in CD8+ T cells than in CD4+ T cells. Antigen specificity was not determined for the clonally expanded peripheral T cells. At doses of 0.1 to 3.0 mg/kg, clonal expansion of both CD4+ and CD8+ T cells in blood was seen between baseline and week 6.

The receptor chain draws on TRBV7-2 and TRBJ2-3; possibly the D gene is TRBD2, per 6 matching bases. The sample consisted of CD4+ or CD8+ T cells sorted from blood, taken in a trial of the OX40 agonist ivuxolimab. The clonotype originates from an adult with an advanced solid tumor such as melanoma, head and neck, liver or kidney cancer. The DNA sequence is as follows: TGTGCCAGCAGCGAAAAGGGACTGTCGGATACGCAGTATTTT. Its translation reads: CASSEKGLSDTQYF.